The 22 T cell receptor beta chains listed next were all sequenced from one sample in a study of breast tumors, draining lymph nodes, adjacent tissues. TCRdb re-called the multiplex PCR reads through MiXCR, storing one row per CDR3 protein. The repertoire has around 130,000 distinct CDR3 sequences, 21% of them found once; the top ten carry about 2%. Axillary draining lymph nodes of breast cancer patients supplied the node samples. The sample consisted of axillary lymph node tissue. Every receptor here comes from a female donor with breast cancer. Some clones in this sample may be carry-over from other donors' samples.

Ten or more counts support this clonotype. The V gene is TRBV19, the J gene TRBJ1-5, with D uncertain. Germline V CDR1 and CDR2: LNHDA, SQIVND (reference sequence). This CDR3 has 11 amino acids. Trimming removed 9 bases at V and 5 bases at J, with 8 bases between. The CDR3 protein is CASGGDQPQHF. Here the CDR3 DNA reads TGTGCCAGCGGAGGAGATCAGCCCCAGCATTTT.

This clonotype was found many times. This chain uses TRBV7-8 with TRBJ2-2, with 7 bases identical to TRBD2. V lost 3 bases and J lost 6; bases outside the gene matches: 7. CDR1 SGHVS and CDR2 FQNEAQ come from the germline V gene. The CDR3 totals 15 residues. Here the CDR3 reads CASSLAGAYPGELFF. CDR3 coding DNA: TGTGCCAGCAGCTTGGCGGGAGCTTATCCCGGGGAGCTGTTTTTT.

This clonotype was counted ten times or more. The gene calls are TRBV14 and TRBJ1-2; D remains ambiguous. V dropped 0 bases and J dropped 4 bases, with 9 bases sitting between them. This CDR3 has 14 residues. CDR1 SGHDN and CDR2 FVKESK come from the germline V gene. Here the CDR3 reads CASSQEGDFYGYTF. CDR3 in DNA: TGTGCCAGCAGCCAAGAAGGAGACTTCTATGGCTACACCTTC.

This clonotype was recorded many times. The genes are TRBV20-1 and TRBJ2-3; D uncertain. The germline V and J ends were trimmed by 5 bases and 1 base, with 10 bases remaining between them. This CDR3 is 13 amino acids long. The germline V gene has CDR1 DFQATT and CDR2 SNEGSKA (reference sequence). In DNA, the CDR3 is TGCAGTGCTCAGCCTCCAGGCACAGATACGCAGTATTTT. It codes for CSAQPPGTDTQYF.

This clonotype was counted ten times or more. The gene calls are TRBV5-1 and TRBJ2-1; the match to TRBD2 covers 11 bases. Germline CDR1 is SGHRS and CDR2 is YFSETQ. The CDR3 spans 17 residues. V gave up 5 bases and J gave up 5 bases; unmatched junction bases: 12. DNA for the CDR3: TGCGCCAGCAGTTACCATAGCGGGAGGGCCGGAAACAATGAGCAGTTCTTC. As protein: CASSYHSGRAGNNEQFF.

The V and J genes are TRBV29-1 and TRBJ1-1; D ambiguous. In germline, CDR1 is SQVTM, CDR2 ANQGSEA. V lost 3 bases to trimming and J lost 0 bases, with 17 bases between them. This CDR3 spans 16 amino acids. The CDR3 protein is CSVEAASTQLNTEAFF. In DNA form, the CDR3 reads TGCAGCGTTGAGGCCGCCTCGACACAGTTGAACACTGAAGCTTTCTTT.

The gene calls are TRBV20-1 and TRBJ2-7, with 13 positions matching TRBD2. V lost 6 bases, J lost 11 bases, and 16 bases stayed unmatched. Germline-derived CDR1 and CDR2 are DFQATT and SNEGSKA (reference sequence). This CDR3 is 15 amino acids long. The CDR3 loop reads CSAPTSGRIYTGEYF. The CDR3 DNA sequence: TGCAGTGCACCGACTAGCGGGAGGATCTACACCGGGGAGTACTTC.

This clonotype occurred many times. The V and J genes are TRBV4-2 and TRBJ2-7, with 7 bases fitting TRBD2. The CDR3 length is 16 residues. The trim removed 4 bases at V and 5 bases at J, leaving 14 bases unmatched. Germline values: CDR1 LGHNA, CDR2 YNFKEQ. CDR3 sequence: CASSPSGERDRNEQYF. Written as DNA, the CDR3 is TGTGCCAGCAGCCCCTCGGGGGAGCGGGATAGGAACGAGCAGTACTTC.

This clonotype was counted many times. The rearrangement uses TRBV20-1 and TRBJ2-1, with 9 bases aligning to TRBD1. The germline CDR1 and CDR2 sequences are DFQATT and SNEGSKA (reference sequence). With 5 bases clipped from V and 1 base from J, the junction kept 9 bases outside the gene matches. This CDR3 contains 16 residues. Here the CDR3 DNA reads TGCAGTGCTCCCGCCAGGACAGGGGTGTCCTACAATGAGCAGTTCTTC. The encoded protein is CSAPARTGVSYNEQFF.

At least ten counts were recorded for this clonotype. The chain couples TRBV7-8 to TRBJ2-3; TRBD2 is a possible D gene (6 bases). The germline CDR1 and CDR2 sequences are SGHVS and FQNEAQ. This CDR3 has 15 amino acids. V dropped 2 bases and J dropped 2 bases, with 11 bases sitting between them. The CDR3 spells CASSLLEGPTDTQYF. In nucleotides, the CDR3 is TGTGCCAGCAGCTTATTGGAGGGTCCCACAGATACGCAGTATTTT.

This clonotype was picked up many times. Mismatch with germline at one junction end may stem from a read error. The chain uses TRBV5-1 and TRBJ2-7; the match to TRBD1 covers 10 bases. CDR3 length: 13 amino acids. Per the germline V gene, CDR1 is SGHRS and CDR2 is YFSETQ. The CDR3 sequence: CASSSGQGYEQYF. CDR3 sequence (DNA): TGTGCCAGTAGTTCGGGACAGGGGTACGAGCAGTACTTC.

This clonotype was found a few times. This chain joins TRBV27 and TRBJ1-4; TRBD1 might be the D (6 bases). Germline-derived CDR1 and CDR2 are MNHEY and SMNVEV (reference sequence). The CDR3 runs to 15 residues. V was cut by 6 bases and J by 2 bases, with 13 bases left in between. The CDR3: CASRRQAVTNEKLFF. In DNA form, the CDR3 reads TGTGCCAGCAGACGACAGGCAGTGACTAATGAAAAACTGTTTTTT.

Concerning this clonotype itself: This clone may be a read error of a much larger clone one base away. The V and J genes are TRBV4-2 and TRBJ2-1; possible D gene TRBD2, 6 bases. Trimming took off 3 bases at V and 9 bases at J, with 6 bases between the two ends. The CDR3 is 11 amino acids. CDR1 LGHNA and CDR2 YNFKEQ come from the germline V gene. CDR3 loop: CASSHGGEQFF. CDR3 nucleotide sequence: TGTGCCAGCAGCCACGGGGGTGAGCAGTTCTTC.

This clonotype was observed a single time. Given a much more abundant clone one base away, this may be a read error. V and J are TRBV27 and TRBJ2-7, with D possibly being TRBD1 (5 bases). The CDR3 has 15 amino acids. V was trimmed by 4 bases and J by 4 bases, leaving 17 bases between them. Germline lookup yields CDR1 MNHEY and CDR2 SMNVEV (reference sequence). The CDR3 spells CASSSRPQGFYEQYF. CDR3 nucleotides: TGTGCCAGCAGTTCACGTCCCCAGGGATTTTACGAGCAGTACTTC.

This clonotype occurred many times. This chain joins TRBV7-8 and TRBJ2-1; 7 bases match TRBD2. CDR3 length: 18 residues. Trimming cost V 2 bases and J 0 bases; bases outside gene matches: 10. Germline V gene data show CDR1 as SGHVS and CDR2 as FQNEAQ. The CDR3 coding sequence is TGTGCCAGCAGCTTAAGGGCGGCTAGCGGAATCTCCTACAATGAGCAGTTCTTC. This gives the protein CASSLRAASGISYNEQFF.

This clonotype was seen only once. This sequence may be a read error, since a much larger clone differs from it by one base. V is TRBV7-8 and J is TRBJ2-5; TRBD2 is a possible D gene (5 bases). V lost 2 bases to trimming and J lost 1 base, with 11 bases between them. The CDR3 spans 15 residues. CDR1 is SGHVS and CDR2 is FQNEAQ in the germline V gene. The CDR3 protein is CASSLPPGFQETQYF. As DNA, the CDR3 is TGTGCCAGCAGCTTACCTCCGGGGTTCCAAGAGACCCAGTACTTC. Drawing the rest from reference TRBV7-8 and TRBJ2-5, the complete variable domain is GAGVSQSPRYKVAKRGQDVALRCDPISGHVSLFWYQQALGQGPEFLTYFQNEAQLDKSGLPSDRFFAERPEGSVSTLKIQRTQQEDSAVYLCASSLPPGFQETQYFGPGTRLLVL.

This chain uses TRBV6-1 with TRBJ2-1; D gene unclear. The ends were cut back, 2 bases at V and 6 bases at J, with 11 bases in the middle. The germline CDR1 and CDR2 sequences are MNHNS and SASEGT. This CDR3 comprises 14 residues. The CDR3 DNA follows: TGTGCCAGCAGTGAATGGCCAAACTTCAATGAGCAGTTCTTC. Translated: CASSEWPNFNEQFF.

This clonotype was seen more than once but under ten times. The J gene is TRBJ2-4, the V gene TRBV20-1; D gene unclear. The CDR3 totals 16 residues. The germline gives CDR1 DFQATT, CDR2 SNEGSKA (reference sequence). V lost 1 base and J lost 0, with 13 bases in between. The CDR3 here is CSARAPPRLAKNIQYF. CDR3 sequence (DNA): TGCAGTGCTAGAGCCCCCCCGAGACTAGCCAAAAACATTCAGTACTTC.

The chain employs TRBV5-1 and TRBJ2-3, with 11 bases fitting TRBD2. The CDR3 has 16 amino acids. CDR1 is SGHRS, CDR2 YFSETQ, per germline. V shed 4 bases, J shed 0 bases, and the junction held 4 bases outside the gene matches. The CDR3 sequence is CASSPIAGGSTDTQYF. The DNA of the CDR3 is TGCGCCAGCAGCCCAATAGCGGGAGGGAGCACAGATACGCAGTATTTT.

The table lists this clonotype with many counts. The V gene is TRBV5-1, the J gene TRBJ1-2, with a possible D match to TRBD1 (6 bases). The CDR3 consists of 12 residues. Per the germline V gene, CDR1 is SGHRS and CDR2 is YFSETQ. V was pared by 1 base and J by 9 bases, with 10 bases between. CDR3 sequence reads: CASSLNRESYTF. In nucleotides, the CDR3 is TGCGCCAGCAGCTTGAACAGGGAGAGCTACACCTTC.

Concerning this clonotype: A clone one base away is much larger, so this may be a read error. J is TRBJ2-2 and V is TRBV12-3 or TRBV12-4, with D tentatively TRBD2 (6 bases). The CDR3 has 15 amino acids. The CDR3 sequence: CASSSQNFNTGGLFF. CDR3 DNA sequence: TGTGCCAGCAGCTCACAGAACTTTAACACCGGGGGGCTGTTTTTT.

This clonotype was counted many times. V is TRBV7-9 and J is TRBJ2-1; D gene ambiguous. Germline V gives CDR1 SEHNR, CDR2 FQNEAQ (reference sequence). V shed 5 bases and J shed 0 bases, with 11 bases lying between them. CDR3 length: 15 residues. This chain's CDR3 is CASSPRRSSYNEQFF. In DNA, the CDR3 is TGTGCCAGCAGCCCCAGGAGAAGCTCCTACAATGAGCAGTTCTTC. The complete variable domain, with remaining parts taken from reference TRBV7-9 and TRBJ2-1, reads DTGVSQNPRHKITKRGQNVTFRCDPISEHNRLYWYRQTLGQGPEFLTYFQNEAQLEKSRLLSDRFSAERPKGSFSTLEIQRTEQGDSAMYLCASSPRRSSYNEQFFGPGTRLTVL.